The 28 T cell receptor beta chains given below trace back to one sample, sequenced in a study of monozygotic twins with inflammatory bowel disease. Reanalyzing the 5' RACE reads, TCRdb keeps one entry per CDR3 protein, without DNA. In all, the sample yields a few hundred thousand distinct CDR3 sequences. The specimen sequenced was blood. Source of these receptors: a human donor with ulcerative colitis or Crohn's disease, or a healthy co-twin of an affected twin (not recorded which).

The chain links TRBV7-2 to TRBJ2-5. The CDR3 length is 12 residues. Germline V gives CDR1 SGHTA, CDR2 FQGNSA. The CDR3 here is CASSSYQETQYF.

The V call is TRBV5-1, the J call TRBJ2-7; absent DNA, TCRdb's TRBD1 call cannot be checked. This CDR3 has 17 amino acids. Germline V lookup: CDR1 SGHRS, CDR2 YFSETQ. This CDR3 is CASSTRAATGLTYEQYF. Looking up the rest from reference TRBV5-1 and TRBJ2-7 gives the full variable domain: KAGVTQTPRYLIKTRGQQVTLSCSPISGHRSVSWYQQTPGQGLQFLFEYFSETQRNKGNFPGRFSGRQFSNSRSEMNVSTLELGDSALYLCASSTRAATGLTYEQYFGPGTRLTVT.

The chain has TRBV7-6 and TRBJ2-3; lacking DNA, the TRBD1 call made by TCRdb goes unchecked. Per the germline V gene, CDR1 is SGHVS and CDR2 is FNYEAQ. The CDR3 extends over 17 amino acids. CDR3 residues: CASSSSWLGGRPDTQYF.

The J gene is TRBJ1-5, the V gene TRBV29-1; TCRdb's D gene call, TRBD1, goes unchecked for lack of DNA. The germline V gene encodes CDR1 SQVTM and CDR2 ANQGSEA. CDR3 length equals 14 residues. This CDR3 reads CSVASGTDNQPQHF.

V is TRBV7-2 and J is TRBJ2-7; the D call from TCRdb, TRBD2, cannot be confirmed without DNA. Germline loops: CDR1 SGHTA, CDR2 FQGNSA. CDR3 length: 16 residues. CDR3 sequence reads: CASSSAGRIPTYEQYF.

The J gene is TRBJ1-1, the V gene TRBV5-1. The CDR3 spans 13 residues. CDR1 and CDR2 (germline): SGHRS, YFSETQ. The CDR3 spells CASTRGGSAEAFF.

The chain couples TRBV13 to TRBJ2-1; lacking DNA, the TRBD2 call made by TCRdb goes unchecked. CDR1 PRHDT and CDR2 FYEKMQ come from the germline V gene (reference sequence). The CDR3 is 16 amino acids. The chain's CDR3 is CASSSSTGGQRNEQFF.

The rearrangement uses TRBV5-1 and TRBJ2-5. The CDR3 is 15 residues long. From germline, CDR1 is SGHRS and CDR2 YFSETQ. CDR3 sequence: CASSLAGYIQETQYF.

The chain links TRBV15 to TRBJ1-2. The CDR3 is 11 amino acids. Germline V gives CDR1 LNHNV, CDR2 YYDKDF (reference sequence). The CDR3: CATSSDYGYTF.

The chain recombines TRBV29-1 with TRBJ2-1. CDR3 size: 14 residues. Germline CDR1 is SQVTM and CDR2 is ANQGSEA. CDR3 sequence: CSVEWLESYNEQFF.

The rearrangement uses TRBV20-1 and TRBJ2-4; the TRBD1 assignment by TCRdb is unverifiable without DNA. Per the germline V gene, CDR1 is DFQATT and CDR2 is SNEGSKA (reference sequence). The CDR3 contains 16 residues. The chain's CDR3 is CSARDNGGRVKNIQYF.

The chain is built from TRBV20-1 and TRBJ1-1. Germline-derived CDR1 and CDR2 are DFQATT and SNEGSKA (reference sequence). The CDR3 covers 11 residues. The CDR3 here is CSATVGSEAFF.

The chain is built from TRBV5-1 and TRBJ2-3. The CDR3 sequence is 14 residues long. Per the germline V gene, CDR1 is SGHRS and CDR2 is YFSETQ. CDR3 loop: CASSWDGSTDTQYF.

The chain employs TRBV6-5 and TRBJ1-1. Germline V gives CDR1 MNHEY, CDR2 SVGAGI. The CDR3 is made up of 12 amino acids. CDR3: CASSSKGGLAFF.

The chain couples TRBV5-1 to TRBJ1-2. The CDR3 has 14 amino acids. The V gene's germline CDR1 is SGHRS and CDR2 YFSETQ. The CDR3 spells CASSPGTINGGYTF.

The rearrangement uses TRBV10-2 and TRBJ1-5; absent DNA, TCRdb's TRBD1 call cannot be checked. Germline CDR1 reads WSHSY; CDR2 reads SAAADI. The length of the CDR3 is 13 residues. The CDR3: CASRGQKNQPQHF.

The chain has TRBV5-1 and TRBJ2-1; with no DNA, the TCRdb D assignment of TRBD2 cannot be verified. This CDR3 has 17 amino acids. The germline V gene encodes CDR1 SGHRS and CDR2 YFSETQ. The CDR3 here is CASSSGGLARSYNEQFF.

The V gene is TRBV7-9, the J gene TRBJ1-1. CDR1 and CDR2 (germline): SEHNR, FQNEAQ (reference sequence). The CDR3 has 13 amino acids. The CDR3 loop is CASSLLDDGEAFF. The full variable domain, in which reference TRBV7-9 and TRBJ1-1 provide the parts outside the CDR3, is DTGVSQNPRHKITKRGQNVTFRCDPISEHNRLYWYRQTLGQGPEFLTYFQNEAQLEKSRLLSDRFSAERPKGSFSTLEIQRTEQGDSAMYLCASSLLDDGEAFFGQGTRLTVV.

J is TRBJ2-1 and V is TRBV20-1. This CDR3 contains 11 residues. Per germline, CDR1 DFQATT and CDR2 SNEGSKA (reference sequence). This CDR3 reads CSARDENEQFF.

This sequence joins TRBV24-1 and TRBJ1-1; lacking DNA, the TRBD1 call made by TCRdb goes unchecked. The germline V gene has CDR1 KGHDR and CDR2 SFDVKD. The CDR3 sequence is 13 residues long. Here the CDR3 reads CATSEGQGSEAFF.

CDR3 amino acids: CSARVARGSEAFF. The chain links TRBV20-1 to TRBJ1-1; TCRdb's D gene call, TRBD1, goes unchecked for lack of DNA. Germline values: CDR1 DFQATT, CDR2 SNEGSKA (reference sequence). CDR3 length equals 13 residues.

V usage is TRBV5-1 and J usage is TRBJ2-2; checking the TCRdb D call of TRBD1 is not possible without DNA. This CDR3 contains 15 residues. CDR1 is SGHRS and CDR2 is YFSETQ in the germline V gene. CDR3 region: CASSWGGQNTGELFF.

The chain joins TRBV4-2 to TRBJ2-1. The V gene's germline CDR1 is LGHNA and CDR2 YNFKEQ. The CDR3 consists of 16 residues. The CDR3 protein is CASSQDWGIGLNEQFF.

The rearrangement uses TRBV7-3 and TRBJ1-6. CDR3 length: 13 residues. Germline V lookup: CDR1 SGHTA, CDR2 FQGTGA. The CDR3 sequence is CASSLMVASPLHF.

The chain links TRBV3-1 to TRBJ2-1; TCRdb indicates TRBD2, and absent DNA this call remains unverified. Germline V gene data show CDR1 as LGHDT and CDR2 as YNNKEL (reference sequence). The CDR3 extends over 13 amino acids. CDR3 sequence reads: CASSPGLAGQQFF.

The rearrangement uses TRBV5-1 and TRBJ2-2. CDR3 length: 11 residues. Germline CDR1 reads SGHRS; CDR2 reads YFSETQ. The CDR3 spells CASSRAGELFF.

The V and J genes are TRBV4-2 and TRBJ2-5; TCRdb outputs TRBD1, but without DNA this stays unchecked. The CDR3 runs 15 residues. Germline V gene lookup returns CDR1 LGHNA and CDR2 YNFKEQ. The chain's CDR3 is CASSRQRQGGETQYF.

The chain combines TRBV12-3 or TRBV12-4 with TRBJ1-4; TCRdb designates TRBD1, a call that cannot be tested without DNA. CDR3 length: 13 amino acids. CDR3 loop: CASHRGWNEKLFF.